The subject of this entry is one T cell receptor (beta chain). This sample is drawn from a study of preoperative IRX-2 immunotherapy in early breast cancer. Trimming pared 1 base from V and 11 bases from J, leaving 17 bases between. Germline CDR1 reads MNHEY; CDR2 reads SMNVEV (reference sequence). This CDR3 spans 14 amino acids. Using immunoSEQ multiplex PCR, the repertoire was profiled, and TCRdb retains in-frame clones only, with some absent. Of approximately 30,000 clones in the sample, about 95% are singletons; the top ten hold approximately 6.5%. Treatment specified: preoperative locoregional IRX-2 cytokine immunotherapy. Preoperative locoregional IRX-2 cytokine immunotherapy was tested in the phase Ib source study.

The sequence came from a human donor with breast cancer. The chain links TRBV27 to TRBJ1-1, with D tentatively TRBD1 (5 bases). The sample was acquired from a patient treated with IRX-2 immunotherapy. The CDR3: CASSLLGDGSSAFF. The CDR3 DNA reads as TGTGCCAGCAGTTTATTAGGGGATGGCAGCAGTGCTTTCTTT.